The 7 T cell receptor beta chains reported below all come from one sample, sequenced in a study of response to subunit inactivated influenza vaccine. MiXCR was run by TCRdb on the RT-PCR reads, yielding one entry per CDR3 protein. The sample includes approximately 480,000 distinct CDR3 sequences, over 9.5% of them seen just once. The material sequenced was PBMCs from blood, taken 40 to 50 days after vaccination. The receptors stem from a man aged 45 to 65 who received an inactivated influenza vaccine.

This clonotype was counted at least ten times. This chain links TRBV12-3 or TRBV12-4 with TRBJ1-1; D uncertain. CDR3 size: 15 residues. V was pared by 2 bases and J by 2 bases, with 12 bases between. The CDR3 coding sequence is TGTGCCAGCAGTTTAATTCTCCGCAGTAACACTGAAGCTTTCTTT. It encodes CASSLILRSNTEAFF.

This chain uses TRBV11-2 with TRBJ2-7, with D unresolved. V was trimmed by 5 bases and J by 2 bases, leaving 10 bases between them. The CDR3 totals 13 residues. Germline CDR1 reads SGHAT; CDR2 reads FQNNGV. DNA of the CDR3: TGTGCCAGCAGCCCCGGTGCAGCCTACGAGCAGTACTTC. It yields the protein CASSPGAAYEQYF. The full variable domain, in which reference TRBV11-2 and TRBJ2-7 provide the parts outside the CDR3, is EAGVAQSPRYKIIEKRQSVAFWCNPISGHATLYWYQQILGQGPKLLIQFQNNGVVDDSQLPKDRFSAERLKGVDSTLKIQPAKLEDSAVYLCASSPGAAYEQYFGPGTRLTVT.

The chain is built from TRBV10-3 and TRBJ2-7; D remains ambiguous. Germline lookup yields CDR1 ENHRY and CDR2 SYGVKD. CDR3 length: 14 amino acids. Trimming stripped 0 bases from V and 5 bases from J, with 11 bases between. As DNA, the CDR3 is TGTGCCATCAGTGAGTCGGGCAGGACCCACGAGCAGTACTTC. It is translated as CAISESGRTHEQYF.

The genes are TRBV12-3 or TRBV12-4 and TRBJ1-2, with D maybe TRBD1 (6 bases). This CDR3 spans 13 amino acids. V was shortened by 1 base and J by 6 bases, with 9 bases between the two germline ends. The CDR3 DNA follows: TGTGCCAGCAGTTTAGGCAGGGGCGATGGCTACACCTTC. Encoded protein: CASSLGRGDGYTF.

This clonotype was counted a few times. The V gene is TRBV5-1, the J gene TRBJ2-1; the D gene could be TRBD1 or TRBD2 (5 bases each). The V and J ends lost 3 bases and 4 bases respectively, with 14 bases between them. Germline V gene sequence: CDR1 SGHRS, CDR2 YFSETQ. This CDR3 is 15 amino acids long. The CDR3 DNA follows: TGCGCCAGCAGCTCTCTGGGGACCGGTTACAATGAGCAGTTCTTC. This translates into CASSSLGTGYNEQFF.

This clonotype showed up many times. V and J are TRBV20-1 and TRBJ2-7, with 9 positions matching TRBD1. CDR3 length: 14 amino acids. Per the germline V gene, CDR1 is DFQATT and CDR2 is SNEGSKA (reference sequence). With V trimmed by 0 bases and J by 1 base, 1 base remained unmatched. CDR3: CSARDGTGSYEQYF. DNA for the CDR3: TGCAGTGCTAGAGATGGGACAGGGTCCTACGAGCAGTACTTC.

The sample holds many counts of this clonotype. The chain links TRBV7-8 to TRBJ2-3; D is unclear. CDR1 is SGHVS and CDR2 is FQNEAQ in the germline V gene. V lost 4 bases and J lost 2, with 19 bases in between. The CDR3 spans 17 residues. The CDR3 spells CASSSRPKGPITDTQYF. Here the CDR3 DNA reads TGTGCCAGCAGCTCCCGCCCCAAGGGCCCAATCACAGATACGCAGTATTTT. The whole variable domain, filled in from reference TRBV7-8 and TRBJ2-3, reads GAGVSQSPRYKVAKRGQDVALRCDPISGHVSLFWYQQALGQGPEFLTYFQNEAQLDKSGLPSDRFFAERPEGSVSTLKIQRTQQEDSAVYLCASSSRPKGPITDTQYFGPGTRLTVL.